A single sample is the source of the 21 T cell receptor beta chains below, sequenced in a study of blood T cell repertoires in COVID-19. Method: immunoSEQ multiplex PCR; TCRdb's copy keeps in-frame clones and lacks some. In the table there are 350,000 or so clones, roughly nine tenths of which are singletons. The sequenced sample consisted of peripheral blood. The source is a woman between 55 and 75 years old with COVID-19, enrolled during active disease.

The V gene is TRBV2, the J gene TRBJ1-5, with 9 bases lining up with TRBD1. Germline CDR1 is SNHLY and CDR2 is FYNNEI. CDR3 length equals 14 residues. Trimming took 3 bases from V and 5 from J; bases not matched to a gene: 2. CDR3 amino acids: CASSEGQGHQPQHF. Here the CDR3 DNA reads TGTGCCAGCAGTGAGGGACAGGGCCATCAGCCCCAGCATTTT.

The rearrangement joins TRBV6-2 or TRBV6-3 to TRBJ1-1, with D uncertain. The CDR3 is 13 residues long. Germline V CDR1 and CDR2: MNHEY, SVGEGT. The germline V and J ends were trimmed by 2 bases and 5 bases, with 9 bases remaining between them. The CDR3 coding sequence is TGTGCCAGCAGTTACGTGGGAGGGACTGAAGCTTTCTTT. This sequence encodes CASSYVGGTEAFF.

This chain uses TRBV27 with TRBJ1-5; 9 nucleotides match TRBD1. The CDR3 contains 15 residues. Trimming at V came to 4 bases and at J to 6 bases, leaving 7 bases not matched to a gene. In germline, CDR1 is MNHEY, CDR2 SMNVEV (reference sequence). CDR3 protein: CASSSGQGTTQPQHF. In DNA, the CDR3 is TGTGCCAGCAGTTCTGGACAGGGGACGACTCAGCCCCAGCATTTT.

The chain carries TRBV6-4 and TRBJ2-1; a weak D match, TRBD2 (7 bases). The V end lost 4 bases, the J end lost 5 bases, and 21 bases lay between the germline ends. The CDR3 is 17 residues long. Germline values: CDR1 MRHNA, CDR2 SNTAGT. CDR3 sequence reads: CASSARSLGGADNEQFF. The CDR3 DNA reads as TGTGCCAGCAGTGCCCGCTCTCTAGGGGGGGCGGACAATGAGCAGTTCTTC.

CDR3 loop: CASSLATGSSYNEQFF. As DNA, the CDR3 is TGCGCCAGCAGCTTGGCCACAGGGAGCTCCTACAATGAGCAGTTCTTC. The rearrangement joins TRBV5-1 to TRBJ2-1, with a possible D match to TRBD1 (6 bases). V was trimmed by 0 bases and J by 0 bases, leaving 10 bases between them. The CDR3 is made up of 16 amino acids. Germline CDR1 SGHRS, CDR2 YFSETQ. Supplemented by reference TRBV5-1 and TRBJ2-1, the full variable domain reads KAGVTQTPRYLIKTRGQQVTLSCSPISGHRSVSWYQQTPGQGLQFLFEYFSETQRNKGNFPGRFSGRQFSNSRSEMNVSTLELGDSALYLCASSLATGSSYNEQFFGPGTRLTVL.

V gene TRBV7-9 combines with J gene TRBJ1-1, with D possibly matching TRBD1 (6 bases). The CDR3 has 12 amino acids. V was cut by 4 bases and J by 8 bases, with 11 bases left in between. Per the germline V gene, CDR1 is SEHNR and CDR2 is FQNEAQ (reference sequence). In DNA form, the CDR3 reads TGTGCCAGCAGCTGGACCGGGACAGAAGCTTTCTTT. It encodes CASSWTGTEAFF.

The genes are TRBV28 and TRBJ2-7, with TRBD1 identical over 8 bases. V gave up 4 bases and J gave up 0 bases; unmatched junction bases: 5. The CDR3 totals 15 residues. Looked up from germline, CDR1 is MDHEN and CDR2 is SYDVKM. For the CDR3, the DNA is TGTGCCAGCAGTTCCATAGGACAGGGCTCCTACGAGCAGTACTTC. This sequence encodes CASSSIGQGSYEQYF.

About this clone: Different DNA sequences within this sample yield the same CDR3. The V gene is TRBV6-5, the J gene TRBJ1-1, with TRBD1 as a possible D gene (6 bases). The CDR3 totals 14 residues. Looked up from germline, CDR1 is MNHEY and CDR2 is SVGAGI. Trimming pared 0 bases from V and 4 bases from J, leaving 9 bases between. The CDR3 DNA follows: TGTGCCAGCAGTTACTCGATCAGGGGCACTGAAGCTTTCTTT. Amino acids: CASSYSIRGTEAFF.

DNA of the CDR3: TGTGCCAGCAGCTTTCGGGACTCCAGGTCCACAGATACGCAGTATTTT. The encoded protein is CASSFRDSRSTDTQYF. The chain combines TRBV7-9 with TRBJ2-3; perhaps TRBD2 as D (6 bases). CDR1 SEHNR and CDR2 FQNEAQ come from the germline V gene (reference sequence). V was shortened by 3 bases and J by 2 bases, with 15 bases between the two germline ends. The CDR3 runs 16 residues.

The rearrangement uses TRBV5-8 and TRBJ1-2, with TRBD1 matching 8 bases. CDR1 is SGHTS and CDR2 is YDEGEE in the germline V gene. With V trimmed by 2 bases and J by 3 bases, 3 bases remained unmatched. This CDR3 is 14 amino acids long. CDR3 DNA sequence: TGTGCCAGCAGCTTCGGACAGGGCCACTATGGCTACACCTTC. Translation gives CASSFGQGHYGYTF.

The chain is built from TRBV19 and TRBJ2-7; TRBD1 matches at 9 bases. Trimming at V came to 5 bases and at J to 3 bases, leaving 5 bases not matched to a gene. The length of the CDR3 is 14 residues. Looked up from germline, CDR1 is LNHDA and CDR2 is SQIVND (reference sequence). CDR3 DNA sequence: TGTGCCAGTAGTCAGACAGGGGGAATCTACGAGCAGTACTTC. Translated, it gives CASSQTGGIYEQYF.

The chain couples TRBV7-9 to TRBJ2-1, with D perhaps matching TRBD2 (7 bases). CDR1 and CDR2 from the germline V gene are SEHNR and FQNEAQ (reference sequence). V was trimmed by 4 bases and J by 0 bases, leaving 16 bases between them. The CDR3 sequence is 17 residues long. DNA of the CDR3: TGTGCCAGCAGCTCCGGGGGGCCGGCTTACTCCTACAATGAGCAGTTCTTC. Translation gives CASSSGGPAYSYNEQFF.

The V call is TRBV4-2, the J call TRBJ1-5, with unresolved D. This CDR3 has 12 amino acids. V shed 5 bases and J shed 7 bases, with 9 bases lying between them. Per germline, CDR1 LGHNA and CDR2 YNFKEQ. CDR3 residues: CASSEGRQPQHF. Written as DNA, the CDR3 is TGTGCCAGCAGCGAGGGCCGCCAGCCCCAGCATTTT.

The chain combines TRBV27 with TRBJ2-7; 9 bases fit TRBD1. Germline lookup yields CDR1 MNHEY and CDR2 SMNVEV (reference sequence). The junction had 8 bases not matched to a gene; V was cut back by 6 bases and J by 2 bases. CDR3 length: 15 amino acids. CDR3 in amino acids: CASSSGQGSPYEQYF. Written as DNA, the CDR3 is TGTGCCAGCAGCTCGGGACAGGGTTCCCCCTACGAGCAGTACTTC.

This clone was found once. DNA for the CDR3: TGTGCCAGCAGGCCCCGGGGGGCGTACGAGCAGTACTTC. It yields the protein CASRPRGAYEQYF. V gene TRBV6-5 combines with J gene TRBJ2-7, with D perhaps TRBD2 (7 bases). The length of the CDR3 is 13 residues. The V end was cut by 6 bases, the J end by 4 bases, with 13 bases between. Germline lookup yields CDR1 MNHEY and CDR2 SVGAGI.

This clone is a singleton in its sample. V and J are TRBV3-1 (or the pseudogene TRBV3-2) and TRBJ1-6; unclear D gene. Germline CDR1 reads LGHDT; CDR2 reads YNNKEL (reference sequence). Trimming shortened V by 3 bases and J by 7 bases, and 10 bases separated the two germline ends. The CDR3 has 14 residues. The CDR3 spells CASSQQVSNSPLHF. The DNA for the CDR3 is TGTGCCAGCAGCCAGCAGGTGAGCAATTCACCCCTCCACTTT.

This chain joins TRBV7-3 and TRBJ2-1; 9 bases are a match to TRBD1. This CDR3 comprises 15 residues. V dropped 5 bases and J dropped 1; count of bases not matched to a gene: 3. Germline-derived CDR1 and CDR2 are SGHTA and FQGTGA. The chain's CDR3 is CASSVGTGSYNEQFF. The DNA of the CDR3 is TGTGCCAGCAGCGTCGGGACAGGGTCCTACAATGAGCAGTTCTTC.

Notes on this clone: Other DNA sequences in the same sample also yield this CDR3. The chain recombines TRBV7-9 with TRBJ1-1, with D possibly TRBD1 on 6 matching bases. Deletions cut 5 bases from V and 1 base from J, with 8 bases between. Germline CDR1 is SEHNR and CDR2 is FQNEAQ (reference sequence). This CDR3 has 13 residues. The CDR3, as DNA: TGTGCCAGCAGCCCACAGGGGAACACTGAAGCTTTCTTT. It translates to CASSPQGNTEAFF.

The genes are TRBV6-5 and TRBJ2-3; 8 bases match TRBD2. Germline CDR1 is MNHEY and CDR2 is SVGAGI. J lost 3 bases, V lost 0 bases, and 5 bases had no gene match. The CDR3 has 16 residues. CDR3 protein: CASSYSIGGGTDTQYF. The CDR3 DNA reads TGTGCCAGCAGTTACTCGATTGGCGGGGGGACAGATACGCAGTATTTT.

CDR3 residues: CSVFATGTYTEAFF. DNA for the CDR3: TGCAGCGTTTTTGCCACAGGAACGTACACTGAAGCTTTCTTT. J is TRBJ1-1 and V is TRBV29-1, with a possible D match to TRBD1 (5 bases). This CDR3 comprises 14 residues. Germline CDR1 is SQVTM and CDR2 is ANQGSEA. Between the trimmed V and J ends, which lost 5 bases and 3 bases, there was a span of 16 bases. The full variable domain, in which reference TRBV29-1 and TRBJ1-1 provide the parts outside the CDR3, is SAVISQKPSRDICQRGTSLTIQCQVDSQVTMMFWYRQQPGQSLTLIATANQGSEATYESGFVIDKFPISRPNLTFSTLTVSNMSPEDSSIYLCSVFATGTYTEAFFGQGTRLTVV.

V is TRBV19 and J is TRBJ2-3; 12 bases match TRBD2. The CDR3 covers 17 residues. Germline CDR1 reads LNHDA; CDR2 reads SQIVND (reference sequence). The junction had 11 bases not matched to a gene; V was cut back by 3 bases and J by 7 bases. In DNA form, the CDR3 reads TGTGCCAGTAGTATGCTGGGTACTAGCGGGGGGCTTTATACGCAGTATTTT. Translation gives CASSMLGTSGGLYTQYF. The entire variable domain, with the rest obtained from reference TRBV19 and TRBJ2-3, is as follows: DGGITQSPKYLFRKEGQNVTLSCEQNLNHDAMYWYRQDPGQGLRLIYYSQIVNDFQKGDIAEGYSVSREKKESFPLTVTSAQKNPTAFYLCASSMLGTSGGLYTQYFGPGTRLTVL.